This is a list of T cell receptor beta chains from one sample in a study of blood T cell repertoires in COVID-19. The repertoire was sequenced with immunoSEQ multiplex PCR; TCRdb's copy has only in-frame clones and lacks some. Here the sample spans about 200,000 clones, about 93% being singletons. Sequences were obtained from peripheral blood. The receptors come from a man aged 55 to 70 with COVID-19, enrolled during active disease. The CDR3 runs from the conserved cysteine through the conserved F or W. The order of the fields is J gene, clone size, V gene, D gene, CDR3 DNA, CDR3 protein. D genes are given only for firm matches. The size entry is marked missing in some rows and otherwise reads once, few, many or a size class.

J: TRBJ2-1
size: -
V: TRBV9
D: TRBD2
DNA: TGTGCCAGCAGCGCCCATAGCGGGAACTCCTACAATGAGCAGTTCTTC
CDR3: CASSAHSGNSYNEQFF

J: TRBJ1-1
size: -
V: TRBV5-3
D: TRBD1
DNA: TGTGCCAGAAGCTTGGCCCATACCGTCCCACCGGACAGGGGTACTGAAGCTTTCTTT
CDR3: CARSLAHTVPPDRGTEAFF

J: TRBJ2-7
size: -
V: TRBV29-1
D: TRBD1
DNA: TGCAGCGTTGGACAGGGTAGCTACGAGCAGTACTTC
CDR3: CSVGQGSYEQYF

J: TRBJ1-4
size: -
V: TRBV4-1
D: TRBD1
DNA: TGCGCCAGCAGCCACCCCCAGGGGGGAAAGGAAAAACTGTTTTTT
CDR3: CASSHPQGGKEKLFF

J: TRBJ1-5
size: -
V: TRBV19
D: -
DNA: TGTGCCAGTAGTACGCAGGCCTCAGGGCAGCCCCAGCATTTT
CDR3: CASSTQASGQPQHF

J: TRBJ1-2
size: -
V: TRBV5-4
D: -
DNA: TGTGCCAGCAGCTTGGTTAACGGGGGATATGGCTACACCTTC
CDR3: CASSLVNGGYGYTF

J: TRBJ2-1
size: -
V: TRBV29-1
D: TRBD1
DNA: TGCAGCTACGCCGGACAGGTGACCTACAATGAGCAGTTCTTC
CDR3: CSYAGQVTYNEQFF

J: TRBJ2-5
size: -
V: TRBV29-1
D: TRBD1
DNA: TGCAGCGTCGTCGGACAGGACCAAGAGACCCAGTACTTC
CDR3: CSVVGQDQETQYF

J: TRBJ2-3
size: -
V: TRBV21-1
D: -
DNA: TGTGCCAGCAGCAAAGCAGGGACTCCTAAGGTCACAGATACGCAGTATTTT
CDR3: CASSKAGTPKVTDTQYF

J: TRBJ1-2
size: -
V: TRBV27
D: -
DNA: TGTGCCAGCAGTCACGGGGTAAACTATGGCTACACCTTC
CDR3: CASSHGVNYGYTF

J: TRBJ2-7
size: -
V: TRBV16
D: TRBD2
DNA: TGTGCCAGCACCCCGATGGGACTAGCGGGAGTAATCGGCGAGCAGTACTTC
CDR3: CASTPMGLAGVIGEQYF

J: TRBJ1-2
size: -
V: TRBV28
D: TRBD1
DNA: TGTGCCAGCAGTTTCAACAGGGGAAATGGCTACACCTTC
CDR3: CASSFNRGNGYTF

J: TRBJ2-1
size: -
V: TRBV7-6
D: TRBD2
DNA: TGTGCCAGCAGCTTAGCGCTGCCCCTAGCGGCGTTAAATGAGCAGTTCTTC
CDR3: CASSLALPLAALNEQFF

J: TRBJ2-7
size: -
V: TRBV19
D: -
DNA: TGTGCCAGTAGTACGGGGGGCCTCTCCTACGAGCAGTACTTC
CDR3: CASSTGGLSYEQYF

J: TRBJ1-5
size: -
V: TRBV12-3/TRBV12-4
D: -
DNA: TGTGCCAGCAGCCTCAATCAGCCCCAGCATTTT
CDR3: CASSLNQPQHF

J: TRBJ1-2
size: once
V: TRBV6-1
D: -
DNA: TGTGCCAGCAGTGAAGCTACAGGACGCTACACCTTC
CDR3: CASSEATGRYTF

J: TRBJ1-5
size: -
V: TRBV12-3/TRBV12-4
D: -
DNA: TGTGCCAGCAGTTTACTTTCGGATCAGCCCCAGCATTTT
CDR3: CASSLLSDQPQHF

J: TRBJ2-4
size: -
V: TRBV19
D: -
DNA: TGTGCCAGTAGTACCCTAGCGCTCAAAAACATTCAGTACTTC
CDR3: CASSTLALKNIQYF

J: TRBJ2-3
size: -
V: TRBV5-4
D: -
DNA: TGTGCCAGCAGCTTGGCGGGTGGAGATACGCAGTATTTT
CDR3: CASSLAGGDTQYF

J: TRBJ1-5
size: -
V: TRBV6-5
D: TRBD1
DNA: TGTGCCAGCAGGGCCGACAGGGTTCCTCAGCCCCAGCATTTT
CDR3: CASRADRVPQPQHF

J: TRBJ2-1
size: -
V: TRBV5-4
D: -
DNA: TGTGCCAGCAGTCCGCACTCGGTCTACAATGAGCAGTTCTTC
CDR3: CASSPHSVYNEQFF

J: TRBJ2-7
size: once
V: TRBV12-3/TRBV12-4
D: -
DNA: TGTGCCAGCAGCCTGACTAGCTCCTACGAGCAGTACTTC
CDR3: CASSLTSSYEQYF

J: TRBJ1-1
size: -
V: TRBV6-2/TRBV6-3
D: -
DNA: TGTGCCAGCAGCGACAGGCTTGAAGCTTTCTTT
CDR3: CASSDRLEAFF

J: TRBJ1-4
size: -
V: TRBV19
D: TRBD1
DNA: TGTGCCAGTAGTATATCGACAGGGCTCAATGAAAAACTGTTTTTT
CDR3: CASSISTGLNEKLFF

J: TRBJ1-1
size: -
V: TRBV19
D: -
DNA: TGTGCCAGTAGTATTTGGGCCCAAAACACTGAAGCTTTCTTT
CDR3: CASSIWAQNTEAFF

J: TRBJ1-2
size: -
V: TRBV28
D: -
DNA: TGTGCCAGCAGTTCCGCCGGGATGCGATATGGCTACACCTTC
CDR3: CASSSAGMRYGYTF

J: TRBJ1-2
size: -
V: TRBV20-1
D: TRBD1
DNA: TGCAGTGCTCCCCTACGGACAGGCCAGACCTTC
CDR3: CSAPLRTGQTF

J: TRBJ1-6
size: -
V: TRBV18
D: -
DNA: TGTGCCAGCTCACCATGGGGTGGGAGCTCCTATAATTCACCCCTCCACTTT
CDR3: CASSPWGGSSYNSPLHF

J: TRBJ1-1
size: -
V: TRBV28
D: -
DNA: TGTGCCAGCAGCGAAGCCTCGACAGCGAACACTGAAGCTTTCTTT
CDR3: CASSEASTANTEAFF

J: TRBJ1-6
size: -
V: TRBV6-6
D: TRBD1
DNA: TGTGCCAGCACAACCGGGACAGCCTACTATAATTCACCCCTCCACTTT
CDR3: CASTTGTAYYNSPLHF

J: TRBJ2-3
size: -
V: TRBV27
D: -
DNA: TGTGCCAGCAGTTCACAGCCGCGGGTGGATACGCAGTATTTT
CDR3: CASSSQPRVDTQYF

J: TRBJ1-4
size: -
V: TRBV18
D: -
DNA: TGTGCCAGCTCAGGAGGACCTAATGAAAAACTGTTTTTT
CDR3: CASSGGPNEKLFF

J: TRBJ1-1
size: -
V: TRBV18
D: -
DNA: TGTGCCAGCTCACCTTTGAATATAGGAGGCACTGAAGCTTTCTTT
CDR3: CASSPLNIGGTEAFF

J: TRBJ1-1
size: -
V: TRBV2
D: -
DNA: TGTGCCAGCAGTTTAGACAGTCCCACTGAAGCTTTCTTT
CDR3: CASSLDSPTEAFF

J: TRBJ2-1
size: -
V: TRBV5-1
D: -
DNA: TGCGCCAGCAGCATATTCGGGGACATTAACAATGAGCAGTTCTTC
CDR3: CASSIFGDINNEQFF

J: TRBJ2-7
size: -
V: TRBV28
D: TRBD1
DNA: TGTGCCAGCAGCCCGTGGACAGGGACCTACGAGCAGTACTTC
CDR3: CASSPWTGTYEQYF

J: TRBJ2-5
size: -
V: TRBV5-6
D: TRBD2
DNA: TGTGCCAGCAGCTTGGGACTAGCGGGTACCCCGGAGACCCAGTACTTC
CDR3: CASSLGLAGTPETQYF

J: TRBJ2-5
size: -
V: TRBV9
D: -
DNA: TGTGCCAGCAGCGCCTCCTCTAGAGAGACCCAGTACTTC
CDR3: CASSASSRETQYF

J: TRBJ1-6
size: -
V: TRBV6-5
D: -
DNA: TGTGCCAGCAGTTACGAGGCTTATAATTCACCCCTCCACTTT
CDR3: CASSYEAYNSPLHF

J: TRBJ2-1
size: -
V: TRBV19
D: TRBD1
DNA: TGTGCCAGTAGTACGAGGACAGGGAAGAATGAGCAGTTCTTC
CDR3: CASSTRTGKNEQFF

J: TRBJ1-2
size: -
V: TRBV28
D: -
DNA: TGTGCCAGCAGATCTCAGGGTTCTGGCTACACCTTC
CDR3: CASRSQGSGYTF

J: TRBJ2-3
size: -
V: TRBV1
D: -
DNA: TGCACCAGCAGCCCCTGGCCCACAGATACGCAGTATTTT
CDR3: CTSSPWPTDTQYF

J: TRBJ1-5
size: -
V: TRBV6-5
D: TRBD1
DNA: TGTGCCAGCAGTTACCTGGGACAGGGAAGCCAGCCCCAGCATTTT
CDR3: CASSYLGQGSQPQHF

J: TRBJ1-2
size: -
V: TRBV30
D: -
DNA: TGTGCCTGGAGTGTCGGCAGCGCCGATGGCTACACCTTC
CDR3: CAWSVGSADGYTF

J: TRBJ2-2
size: -
V: TRBV5-4
D: -
DNA: TGTGCCAGCAGCTCGGGTTACGACGCGAACACCGGGGAGCTGTTTTTT
CDR3: CASSSGYDANTGELFF

J: TRBJ1-3
size: -
V: TRBV7-8
D: -
DNA: TGTGCCAGCAGCATGGGGGGGGCCATAGATGGAAACACCATATATTTT
CDR3: CASSMGGAIDGNTIYF

J: TRBJ2-7
size: -
V: TRBV3-1/TRBV3-2
D: TRBD1
DNA: TGTGCCAGCAGCCCGGGACAGGGGTTCGGCGAGCAGTACTTC
CDR3: CASSPGQGFGEQYF

J: TRBJ2-2
size: -
V: TRBV14
D: -
DNA: TGTGCCAGCGGAACCGGGGAATCGAACACCGGGGAGCTGTTTTTT
CDR3: CASGTGESNTGELFF

J: TRBJ1-5
size: -
V: TRBV7-9
D: -
DNA: TGTGCCAGCAGCGCAACAGGGATTCGCGACAATCAGCCCCAGCATTTT
CDR3: CASSATGIRDNQPQHF

J: TRBJ2-7
size: -
V: TRBV5-1
D: TRBD1
DNA: TGCGCCAGCAGCTTTGACAGGGGTGACGACGAGCAGTACTTC
CDR3: CASSFDRGDDEQYF

J: TRBJ1-3
size: -
V: TRBV5-4
D: -
DNA: TGTGCCAGCAGCTTGGTGGGGGCCGCTGGAAACACCATATATTTT
CDR3: CASSLVGAAGNTIYF

J: TRBJ1-4
size: -
V: TRBV7-9
D: TRBD1
DNA: TGTGCCAGCAGCTCATCCGGGACAGGGGTTGAAAAACTGTTTTTT
CDR3: CASSSSGTGVEKLFF

J: TRBJ2-1
size: -
V: TRBV2
D: TRBD2
DNA: TGTGCCAGCAGTGAACGCGGGAGGGCTGATGTCGAGCAGTTCTTC
CDR3: CASSERGRADVEQFF

J: TRBJ2-7
size: -
V: TRBV19
D: -
DNA: TGTGCCAGTAGTATTTCAGCCACAGGGATCAACGAGCAGTACTTC
CDR3: CASSISATGINEQYF

J: TRBJ1-6
size: -
V: TRBV3-1/TRBV3-2
D: TRBD1
DNA: TGTGCCAGCAGCCAAAGGGACAGGGCAGGTTCACCCCTCCACTTT
CDR3: CASSQRDRAGSPLHF

J: TRBJ2-7
size: once
V: TRBV5-4
D: TRBD2
DNA: TGTGCCAGCAGCTTGGCTACTAGCGGGAGGGCCTACGAGCAGTACTTC
CDR3: CASSLATSGRAYEQYF

J: TRBJ2-3
size: -
V: TRBV3-1/TRBV3-2
D: -
DNA: TGTGCCAGCAGCCAAACCTTGGGGGGGGGCCGCCGCACAGATACGCAGTATTTT
CDR3: CASSQTLGGGRRTDTQYF